These 21 T cell receptor beta chains were sequenced from one sample in a study of tumour-infiltrating T cells in Burkitt lymphoma. Clones were sequenced by immunoSEQ multiplex PCR, and TCRdb holds only the in-frame ones, with some missing. The sample yields roughly 9,100 clones, less than 65% seen once. Sequencing was performed on tumor tissue. These receptors were taken from a human donor with diffuse large B-cell lymphoma.

The chain links TRBV7-8 to TRBJ1-5; 12 bases line up with TRBD1. Trimming removed 5 bases from V and 5 bases from J; junction bases left unmatched: 7. The CDR3 runs to 16 residues. CDR1 is SGHVS and CDR2 is FQNEAQ in the germline V gene. The CDR3 DNA reads as TGTGCCAGCAGCCCCCTGGGACAGGGGGCTTATCAGCCCCAGCATTTT. Translating it yields CASSPLGQGAYQPQHF.

The chain couples TRBV11-2 to TRBJ2-5, with a tentative D call TRBD2 (6 bases). Trimming removed 5 bases at V and 5 bases at J, with 18 bases between. The CDR3 is 15 amino acids. The germline gives CDR1 SGHAT, CDR2 FQNNGV. CDR3 nucleotides: TGTGCCAGCAGCACGGGACTTCGTGAGGTTGAGACCCAGTACTTC. Amino acids: CASSTGLREVETQYF.

The rearrangement joins TRBV29-1 to TRBJ2-2; maybe TRBD2 (5 bases). Germline CDR1 SQVTM, CDR2 ANQGSEA. V gave up 6 bases and J gave up 1 base, with 9 bases separating them. CDR3 length equals 13 residues. CDR3 in DNA: TGCAGCGTCGACTATCTGAACACCGGGGAGCTGTTTTTT. This gives the protein CSVDYLNTGELFF.

In this sample, this clone is large (0.1 to 1%). The genes are TRBV30 and TRBJ1-2, with D possibly matching TRBD1 (5 bases). The V and J ends lost 0 bases and 6 bases respectively, with 17 bases between them. The CDR3 contains 15 residues. The V gene's germline CDR1 is GTSNPN and CDR2 SVGIG (reference sequence). The CDR3 loop is CAWSVQALEVNGYTF. The CDR3 DNA sequence: TGTGCCTGGAGTGTACAGGCACTAGAGGTTAATGGCTACACCTTC. The full variable domain, its missing parts supplied by reference TRBV30 and TRBJ1-2, is SQTIHQWPATLVQPVGSPLSLECTVEGTSNPNLYWYRQAAGRGLQLLFYSVGIGQISSEVPQNLSASRPQDRQFILSSKKLLLSDSGFYLCAWSVQALEVNGYTFGSGTRLTVV.

In DNA form, the CDR3 reads TGCGCCAGCAGCCAAGTGGTAAGCGGGGGATACGAGCAGTACTTC. It translates to CASSQVVSGGYEQYF. The genes are TRBV4-1 and TRBJ2-7; 8 nucleotides line up with TRBD2. This CDR3 has 15 amino acids. The junction had 6 bases not matched to a gene; V was cut back by 1 base and J by 4 bases. The germline CDR1 and CDR2 sequences are MGHRA and YSYEKL.

V is TRBV27 and J is TRBJ1-1, with 7 bases fitting TRBD1. This CDR3 region has 14 residues. Losses at the gene ends were 3 bases for V and 1 base for J; bases not matched to a gene: 2. Germline V CDR1 and CDR2: MNHEY, SMNVEV (reference sequence). The CDR3 nucleotides are TGTGCCAGCAGTTTTGGACAGGCGAACACTGAAGCTTTCTTT. This codes for CASSFGQANTEAFF.

The table lists this clone with a few counts. The chain carries TRBV19 and TRBJ2-7, with D perhaps given as TRBD1 or TRBD2 (5 bases each). Trimming shortened V by 3 bases and J by 3 bases, and 9 bases separated the two germline ends. The CDR3 is made up of 13 amino acids. Germline CDR1 LNHDA, CDR2 SQIVND (reference sequence). CDR3 nucleotide sequence: TGTGCCAGTAGTATTCAGGGAGACTACGAGCAGTACTTC. As protein: CASSIQGDYEQYF.

J is TRBJ2-5 and V is TRBV7-2; possible D gene TRBD1, 6 bases. V lost 3 bases, J lost 2 bases, and 7 bases lay in between. The germline V gene has CDR1 SGHTA and CDR2 FQGNSA. The CDR3 consists of 13 residues. CDR3 protein: CASSFDRQETQYF. The CDR3 nucleotides read TGTGCCAGCAGCTTCGACAGGCAAGAGACCCAGTACTTC.

This chain links TRBV15 with TRBJ1-2, with D possibly matching TRBD1 (6 bases). V lost 1 base and J lost 8, with 14 bases in between. This CDR3 is 14 amino acids long. Germline V gives CDR1 LNHNV, CDR2 YYDKDF (reference sequence). Here the CDR3 DNA reads TGTGCCACCAGCAGAGTTCAGGGGTCGAACGGCTACACCTTC. It yields the protein CATSRVQGSNGYTF.

In its sample, this clone was seen a few times. The V call is TRBV6-6, the J call TRBJ2-3; D unclear. Germline-derived CDR1 and CDR2 are MNHNY and SVGAGI (reference sequence). V shed 4 bases and J shed 5 bases, with 13 bases lying between them. CDR3 length: 14 residues. DNA of the CDR3: TGTGCCAGCAGTTTTCGTCCCGAAGAAGATACGCAGTATTTT. Residues: CASSFRPEEDTQYF.

The chain is built from TRBV6-1 and TRBJ1-6; the D gene is possibly TRBD1 (5 bases). The germline V gene encodes CDR1 MNHNS and CDR2 SASEGT. V gave up 7 bases and J gave up 10 bases, with 14 bases separating them. The CDR3 loop spans 13 amino acids. The CDR3 DNA reads as TGTGCCAGCACCCCACAGGTAGACTCACCCCTCCACTTT. Translation gives CASTPQVDSPLHF.

The CDR3 loop is CASSLEQGMNTEAFF. CDR3 nucleotide sequence: TGTGCCAGCAGCTTAGAACAGGGGATGAACACTGAAGCTTTCTTT. This chain joins TRBV13 and TRBJ1-1, with TRBD1 identical over 7 bases. V lost 1 base, J lost 0 bases, and 2 bases stayed unmatched. CDR1 PRHDT and CDR2 FYEKMQ come from the germline V gene (reference sequence). The CDR3 is made up of 15 amino acids.

J is TRBJ1-3 and V is TRBV5-1, with unresolved D. V lost 3 bases and J lost 3, with 13 bases in between. Per germline, CDR1 SGHRS and CDR2 YFSETQ. The CDR3 loop spans 15 amino acids. In DNA form, the CDR3 reads TGCGCCAGCAGCTCGGGTGACGGACGTGGAAACACCATATATTTT. This encodes CASSSGDGRGNTIYF.

This clone was recorded only once. The chain employs TRBV5-1 and TRBJ1-4; 9 bases agree with TRBD1. CDR3 length equals 15 residues. The germline gives CDR1 SGHRS, CDR2 YFSETQ. The V gene end was trimmed by 2 bases and the J gene end by 7 bases; junction bases not matched to a gene: 6. The CDR3 nucleotides are TGCGCCAGCAGCTTAAGGGGACAGGGTGGTGAAAAACTGTTTTTT. Translation: CASSLRGQGGEKLFF.

This chain uses TRBV19 with TRBJ1-4; D is ambiguous. The CDR3 contains 13 residues. Germline V gene lookup returns CDR1 LNHDA and CDR2 SQIVND (reference sequence). Between the trimmed V and J ends, which lost 7 bases and 0 bases, there was a span of 6 bases. CDR3 in DNA: TGTGCCAGTAATCCCTCAACTAATGAAAAACTGTTTTTT. Residues: CASNPSTNEKLFF.

This clone was observed a handful of times. This rearrangement joins TRBV18 to TRBJ1-4; D is undetermined. In germline, CDR1 is KGHSH, CDR2 LQKENI. CDR3 length: 16 amino acids. Trimming removed 0 bases from V and 12 bases from J, with 20 bases in between. The CDR3 DNA follows: TGTGCCAGCTCACCACCGCCTAGCCTGACGAGGGTGGAACTGTTTTTT. This codes for CASSPPPSLTRVELFF. Looking up the rest from reference TRBV18 and TRBJ1-4 gives the full variable domain: NAGVMQNPRHLVRRRGQEARLRCSPMKGHSHVYWYRQLPEEGLKFMVYLQKENIIDESGMPKERFSAEFPKEGPSILRIQQVVRGDSAAYFCASSPPPSLTRVELFFGSGTQLSVL.

The genes are TRBV19 and TRBJ1-5, with D uncertain. Per the germline V gene, CDR1 is LNHDA and CDR2 is SQIVND (reference sequence). CDR3 length: 15 residues. V shed 2 bases and J shed 2 bases, with 10 bases lying between them. In nucleotides, the CDR3 is TGTGCCAGTAGTATAACCTTCAGTGGCAATCAGCCCCAGCATTTT. It translates to CASSITFSGNQPQHF.

The chain carries TRBV2 and TRBJ1-2, with D perhaps TRBD1 (6 bases). Germline V gene sequence: CDR1 SNHLY, CDR2 FYNNEI. This CDR3 spans 14 amino acids. Trimming cost V 7 bases and J 4 bases, with 16 bases left between them. CDR3: CASTFRQGSYGYTF. The DNA for the CDR3 is TGTGCCAGCACCTTTCGGCAGGGGTCCTATGGCTACACCTTC. Full variable domain (rest looked up from reference TRBV2 and TRBJ1-2): EPEVTQTPSHQVTQMGQEVILRCVPISNHLYFYWYRQILGQKVEFLVSFYNNEISEKSEIFDDQFSVERPDGSNFTLKIRSTKLEDSAMYFCASTFRQGSYGYTFGSGTRLTVV.

This clone was seen only a few times. This rearrangement joins TRBV6-5 to TRBJ1-6; D uncertain. Trimming pared 6 bases from V and 3 bases from J, leaving 12 bases between. The germline V gene encodes CDR1 MNHEY and CDR2 SVGAGI. The CDR3 consists of 15 residues. CDR3 region: CASSRGRNYNSPLHF. The CDR3 nucleotides are TGTGCCAGCAGCCGAGGACGAAACTATAATTCACCCCTCCACTTT.

The V gene is TRBV29-1, the J gene TRBJ2-7, with 8 positions matching TRBD2. The CDR3 has 13 amino acids. In germline, CDR1 is SQVTM, CDR2 ANQGSEA. The V segment lost 6 bases and the J segment 6 bases; nucleotides outside the gene matches: 10. CDR3 coding DNA: TGCAGCGTCGGGGGGGTATCTTACGGCGAGCAGTACTTC. This translates into CSVGGVSYGEQYF.

The V gene is TRBV4-1, the J gene TRBJ1-5; TRBD1 might be the D (5 bases). With 1 base removed from V and 2 bases from J, the gap between germline ends came to 12 bases. The CDR3 sequence is 16 residues long. Germline values: CDR1 MGHRA, CDR2 YSYEKL. Here the CDR3 reads CASSQGRGSRNQPQHF. For the CDR3, the DNA is TGCGCCAGCAGCCAAGGGCGGGGGAGCCGCAATCAGCCCCAGCATTTT.